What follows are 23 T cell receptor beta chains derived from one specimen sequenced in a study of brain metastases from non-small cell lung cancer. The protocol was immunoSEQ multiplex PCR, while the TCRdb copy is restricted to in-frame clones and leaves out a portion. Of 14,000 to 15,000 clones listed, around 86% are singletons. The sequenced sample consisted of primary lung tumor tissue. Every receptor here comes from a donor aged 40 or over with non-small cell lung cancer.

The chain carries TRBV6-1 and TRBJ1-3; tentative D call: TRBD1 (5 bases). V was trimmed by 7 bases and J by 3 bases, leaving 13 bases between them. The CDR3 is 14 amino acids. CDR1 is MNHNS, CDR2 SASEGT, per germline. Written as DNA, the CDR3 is TGTGCCAGCATCCCCTCGGGGGGTGGAAACACCATATATTTT. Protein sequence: CASIPSGGGNTIYF.

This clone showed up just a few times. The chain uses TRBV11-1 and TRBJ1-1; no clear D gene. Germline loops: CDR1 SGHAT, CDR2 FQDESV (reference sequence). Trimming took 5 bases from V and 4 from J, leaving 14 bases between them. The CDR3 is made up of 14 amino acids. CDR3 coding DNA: TGTGCCAGCAGCCTCAAAACTAGGGCCACTGAAGCTTTCTTT. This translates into CASSLKTRATEAFF.

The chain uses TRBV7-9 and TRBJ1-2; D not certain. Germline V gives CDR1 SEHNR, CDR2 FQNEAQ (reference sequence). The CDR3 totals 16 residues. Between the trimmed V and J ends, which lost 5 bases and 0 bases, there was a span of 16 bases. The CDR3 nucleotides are TGTGCCAGCAGCCCCAGCACGTCTACCACTAACTATGGCTACACCTTC. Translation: CASSPSTSTTNYGYTF.

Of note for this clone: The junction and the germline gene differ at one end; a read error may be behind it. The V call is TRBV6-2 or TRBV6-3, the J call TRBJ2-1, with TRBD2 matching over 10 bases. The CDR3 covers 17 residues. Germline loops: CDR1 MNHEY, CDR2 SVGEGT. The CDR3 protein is CVSSRQTQRGGPNEQFF. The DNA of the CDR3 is TGTGTCAGCAGTCGCCAAACCCAGCGGGGGGGTCCGAATGAGCAGTTCTTC.

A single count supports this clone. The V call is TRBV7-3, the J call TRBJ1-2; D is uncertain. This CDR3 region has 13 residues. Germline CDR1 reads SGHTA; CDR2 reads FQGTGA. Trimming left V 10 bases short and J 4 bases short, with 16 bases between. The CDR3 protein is CATAGEAGYGYTF. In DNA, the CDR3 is TGTGCCACCGCCGGTGAGGCCGGCTATGGCTACACCTTC.

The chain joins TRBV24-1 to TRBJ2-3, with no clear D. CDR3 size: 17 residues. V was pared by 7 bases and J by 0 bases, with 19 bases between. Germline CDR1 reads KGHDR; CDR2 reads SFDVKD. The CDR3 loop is CATRTDGRAPSTDTQYF. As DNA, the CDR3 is TGTGCCACCAGAACCGACGGCCGAGCACCTAGCACAGATACGCAGTATTTT.

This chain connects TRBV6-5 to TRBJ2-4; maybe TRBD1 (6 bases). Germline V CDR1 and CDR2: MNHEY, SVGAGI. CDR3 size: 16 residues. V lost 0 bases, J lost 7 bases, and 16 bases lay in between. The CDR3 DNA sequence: TGTGCCAGCAGTTACTCCCGGACAGCCCCGGGGAACATTCAGTACTTC. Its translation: CASSYSRTAPGNIQYF.

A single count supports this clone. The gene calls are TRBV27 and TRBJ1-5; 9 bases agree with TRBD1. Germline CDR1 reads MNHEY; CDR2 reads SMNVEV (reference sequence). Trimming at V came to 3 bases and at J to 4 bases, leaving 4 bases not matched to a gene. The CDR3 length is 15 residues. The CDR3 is CASSFGTGSNQPQHF. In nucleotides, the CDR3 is TGTGCCAGCAGTTTTGGGACAGGGTCAAATCAGCCCCAGCATTTT.

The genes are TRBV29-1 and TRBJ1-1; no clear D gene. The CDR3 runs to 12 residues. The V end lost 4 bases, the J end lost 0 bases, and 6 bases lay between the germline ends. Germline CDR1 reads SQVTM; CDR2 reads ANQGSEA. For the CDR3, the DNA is TGCAGCGTTGCAGCGATGAACACTGAAGCTTTCTTT. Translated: CSVAAMNTEAFF.

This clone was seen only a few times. In DNA, the CDR3 is TGTGCCACCAGCAGAAGGACAGGAATCACCGGGGAGCTGTTTTTT. It specifies CATSRRTGITGELFF. The V and J genes are TRBV15 and TRBJ2-2; 7 bases align to TRBD1. CDR3 length equals 15 residues. CDR1 and CDR2 (germline): LNHNV, YYDKDF (reference sequence). Trimming cost V 2 bases and J 4 bases; bases outside gene matches: 4.

The CDR3 loop is CASSQQLASTDTQYF. CDR3 nucleotides: TGTGCCAGCAGCCAACAGCTAGCTAGCACAGATACGCAGTATTTT. The chain carries TRBV14 and TRBJ2-3; a weak D match, TRBD2 (5 bases). CDR3 size: 15 residues. From germline, CDR1 is SGHDN and CDR2 FVKESK. The V end was cut by 2 bases, the J end by 0 bases, with 9 bases between. Looking up the rest from reference TRBV14 and TRBJ2-3 gives the full variable domain: EAGVTQFPSHSVIEKGQTVTLRCDPISGHDNLYWYRRVMGKEIKFLLHFVKESKQDESGMPNNRFLAERTGGTYSTLKVQPAELEDSGVYFCASSQQLASTDTQYFGPGTRLTVL.

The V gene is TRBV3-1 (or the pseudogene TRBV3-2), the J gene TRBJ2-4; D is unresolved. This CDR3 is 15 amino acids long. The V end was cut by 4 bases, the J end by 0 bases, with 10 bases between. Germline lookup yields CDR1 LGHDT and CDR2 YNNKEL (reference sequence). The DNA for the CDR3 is TGTGCCAGCAGCCCTCGTCGAGGAGCCAAAAACATTCAGTACTTC. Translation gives CASSPRRGAKNIQYF.

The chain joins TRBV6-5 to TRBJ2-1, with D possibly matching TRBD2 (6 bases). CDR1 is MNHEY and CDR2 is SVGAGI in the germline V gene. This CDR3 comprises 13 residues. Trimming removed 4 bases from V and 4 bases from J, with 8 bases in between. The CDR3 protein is CASSSRGYNEQFF. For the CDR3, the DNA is TGTGCCAGCAGTTCACGGGGGTACAATGAGCAGTTCTTC.

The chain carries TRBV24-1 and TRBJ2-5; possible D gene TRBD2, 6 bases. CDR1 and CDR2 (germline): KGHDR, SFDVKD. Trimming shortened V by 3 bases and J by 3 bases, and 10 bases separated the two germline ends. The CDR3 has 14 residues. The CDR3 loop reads CATSDPREKETQYF. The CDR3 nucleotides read TGTGCCACCAGTGATCCCCGGGAGAAAGAGACCCAGTACTTC.

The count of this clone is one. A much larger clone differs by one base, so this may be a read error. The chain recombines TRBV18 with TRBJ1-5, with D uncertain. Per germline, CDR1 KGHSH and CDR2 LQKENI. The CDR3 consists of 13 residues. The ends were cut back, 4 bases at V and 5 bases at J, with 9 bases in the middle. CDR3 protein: CASSLADDQPQHF. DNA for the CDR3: TGTGCCAGCTCACTGGCCGATGATCAGCCCCAGCATTTT.

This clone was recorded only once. For the CDR3, the DNA is TGTGCCTGGAGTGTACTGAGGCCCAAAGCTTTCTTT. Amino acids: CAWSVLRPKAFF. J is TRBJ1-1 and V is TRBV30; D not certain. V lost 0 bases, J lost 9 bases, and 11 bases lay in between. The CDR3 spans 12 residues. The V gene's germline CDR1 is GTSNPN and CDR2 SVGIG (reference sequence).

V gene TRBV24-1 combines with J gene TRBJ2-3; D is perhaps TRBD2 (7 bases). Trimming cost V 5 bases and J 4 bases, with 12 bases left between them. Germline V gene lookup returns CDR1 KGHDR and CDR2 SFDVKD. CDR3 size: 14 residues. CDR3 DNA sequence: TGTGCCACCAGTGTAGGGGGGGCATCAGATACGCAGTATTTT. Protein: CATSVGGASDTQYF.

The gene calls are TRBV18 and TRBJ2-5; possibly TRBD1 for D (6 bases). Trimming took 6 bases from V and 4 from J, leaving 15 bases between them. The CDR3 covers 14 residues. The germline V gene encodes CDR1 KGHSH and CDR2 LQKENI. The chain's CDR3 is CASSRTVQGETQYF. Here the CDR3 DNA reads TGTGCCAGCTCCAGGACAGTACAGGGAGAGACCCAGTACTTC.

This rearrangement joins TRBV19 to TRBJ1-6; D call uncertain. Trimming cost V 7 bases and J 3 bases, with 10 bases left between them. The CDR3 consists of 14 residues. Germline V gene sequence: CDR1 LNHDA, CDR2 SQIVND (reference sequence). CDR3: CASKRTLYNSPLHF. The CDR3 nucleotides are TGTGCCAGTAAACGGACCCTCTATAATTCACCCCTCCACTTT.

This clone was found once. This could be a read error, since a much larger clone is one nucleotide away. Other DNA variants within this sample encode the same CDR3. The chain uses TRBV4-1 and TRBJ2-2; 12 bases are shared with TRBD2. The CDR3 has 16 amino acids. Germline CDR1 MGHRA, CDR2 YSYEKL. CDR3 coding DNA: TGCGCCAGTAGCCTTTCGGGACTAGCGGGTATAGGGGAGCTGTTTTTT. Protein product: CASSLSGLAGIGELFF.

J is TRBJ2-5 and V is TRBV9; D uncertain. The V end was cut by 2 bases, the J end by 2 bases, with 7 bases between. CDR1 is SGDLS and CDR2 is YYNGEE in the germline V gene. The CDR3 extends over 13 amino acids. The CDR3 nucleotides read TGTGCCAGCAGCGTTTCCCAGCAAGAGACCCAGTACTTC. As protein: CASSVSQQETQYF. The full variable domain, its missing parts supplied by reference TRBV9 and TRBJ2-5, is DSGVTQTPKHLITATGQRVTLRCSPRSGDLSVYWYQQSLDQGLQFLIQYYNGEERAKGNILERFSAQQFPDLHSELNLSSLELGDSALYFCASSVSQQETQYFGPGTRLLVL.

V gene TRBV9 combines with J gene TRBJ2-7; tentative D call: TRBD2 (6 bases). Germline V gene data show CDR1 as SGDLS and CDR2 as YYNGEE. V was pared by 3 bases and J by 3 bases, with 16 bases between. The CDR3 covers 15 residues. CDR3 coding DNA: TGTGCCAGCAGCGGAGGAGAAACGGGAGACTACGAGCAGTACTTC. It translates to CASSGGETGDYEQYF.

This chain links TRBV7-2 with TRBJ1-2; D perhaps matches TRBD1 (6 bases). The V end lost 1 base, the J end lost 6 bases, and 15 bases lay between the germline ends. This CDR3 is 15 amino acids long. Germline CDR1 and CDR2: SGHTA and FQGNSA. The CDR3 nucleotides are TGTGCCAGCAGCTTAGGGGTAGGGGGAGGTCATGGCTACACCTTC. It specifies CASSLGVGGGHGYTF.